This passage covers 27 T cell receptor beta chains from one sample sequenced in a study of T cell changes during pregnancy in multiple sclerosis. Libraries were prepared by immunoSEQ multiplex PCR; TCRdb keeps only in-frame clonotypes and omits some of them. The sample has tens of thousands of clones; about 91% are singletons. Material: peripheral blood, obtained before pregnancy. These receptors were collected from a female donor with multiple sclerosis, enrolled in a pregnancy study.

The chain uses TRBV5-1 and TRBJ1-4, with 9 bases that match TRBD1. The CDR3 extends over 16 amino acids. The germline CDR1 and CDR2 sequences are SGHRS and YFSETQ. V dropped 0 bases and J dropped 11; count of bases not matched to a gene: 11. The CDR3 protein is CASSLGLDRGVGKLFF. CDR3 DNA: TGCGCCAGCAGCTTGGGACTCGACAGGGGGGTTGGGAAACTGTTTTTT.

This clone was picked up one time. V is TRBV19 and J is TRBJ1-2, with TRBD1 matching 7 bases. V trimming: 8 bases; J trimming: 3 bases; junction bases outside the gene matches: 9. CDR3 length equals 14 residues. Germline V gives CDR1 LNHDA, CDR2 SQIVND (reference sequence). The CDR3 reads CASRGQTSYYGYTF. The CDR3 DNA sequence: TGTGCCAGTCGGGGACAGACGTCTTACTATGGCTACACCTTC.

The V and J genes are TRBV4-1 and TRBJ1-3; D ambiguous. V was clipped by 2 bases and J by 8 bases, with 19 bases between them. Germline V gene data show CDR1 as MGHRA and CDR2 as YSYEKL. The CDR3 consists of 16 residues. The CDR3 sequence: CASSQSSRSIVDTIYF. The CDR3 DNA reads TGCGCCAGCAGCCAATCGTCTCGGTCAATTGTTGACACCATATATTTT.

V and J are TRBV27 and TRBJ1-5; 7 bases are shared with TRBD1. This CDR3 contains 13 residues. V dropped 6 bases and J dropped 6; count of bases not matched to a gene: 5. The germline gives CDR1 MNHEY, CDR2 SMNVEV (reference sequence). The CDR3 DNA sequence: TGTGCCAGCAGGACAGGGCGGGGTCAGCCCCAGCATTTT. Translated, it gives CASRTGRGQPQHF.

The chain links TRBV7-9 to TRBJ2-3, with D tentatively TRBD2 (6 bases). CDR1 is SEHNR, CDR2 FQNEAQ, per germline (reference sequence). This CDR3 region has 15 residues. Trimming took 8 bases from V and 2 from J, leaving 17 bases between them. CDR3 region: CASRLGDSYTDTQYF. In nucleotides, the CDR3 is TGTGCCAGCCGACTAGGGGACTCCTACACAGATACGCAGTATTTT.

The rearrangement links TRBV14 to TRBJ2-1, with TRBD2 matching over 8 bases. The germline gives CDR1 SGHDN, CDR2 FVKESK. Germline trimming cut 5 bases from V and 0 bases from J; bases unmatched to any gene: 3. This CDR3 is 15 amino acids long. The DNA of the CDR3 is TGTGCCAGCAGCGTAAGCGGGAGCTCCTACAATGAGCAGTTCTTC. It specifies CASSVSGSSYNEQFF.

The chain is built from TRBV29-1 and TRBJ1-2, with D tentatively TRBD1 (5 bases). Per germline, CDR1 SQVTM and CDR2 ANQGSEA. Trimming shortened V by 7 bases and J by 4 bases, and 10 bases separated the two germline ends. This CDR3 has 11 residues. This CDR3 is CSGSGRYGYTF. CDR3 DNA: TGCAGCGGCTCAGGGCGCTATGGCTACACCTTC.

The chain combines TRBV27 with TRBJ2-3; 9 bases match TRBD2. CDR3 length equals 17 residues. Germline assignment: CDR1 MNHEY and CDR2 SMNVEV (reference sequence). V trimming: 5 bases; J trimming: 5 bases; junction bases outside the gene matches: 14. This CDR3 reads CASSRSGTSFIKDTQYF. CDR3 sequence (DNA): TGTGCCAGCAGTAGATCCGGGACTAGCTTTATCAAAGATACGCAGTATTTT.

This clone was counted a few times. This sequence joins TRBV27 and TRBJ2-3; TRBD2 matches at 11 bases. Per the germline V gene, CDR1 is MNHEY and CDR2 is SMNVEV (reference sequence). Trimming removed 4 bases from V and 5 bases from J; junction bases left unmatched: 5. This CDR3 is built from 15 residues. CDR3 amino acids: CASSSATSGKDTQYF. The CDR3 nucleotides read TGTGCCAGCAGTTCCGCGACTAGCGGGAAAGATACGCAGTATTTT.

This chain joins TRBV7-9 and TRBJ2-1, with D possibly being TRBD2 (6 bases). V shed 6 bases and J shed 4 bases, with 13 bases lying between them. This CDR3 is 14 amino acids long. CDR1 is SEHNR, CDR2 FQNEAQ, per germline (reference sequence). DNA of the CDR3: TGTGCCAGCAGTCGGGACGGAGGGTACAATGAGCAGTTCTTC. Amino acids: CASSRDGGYNEQFF.

V is TRBV9 and J is TRBJ2-3; 8 positions match TRBD1. The V segment lost 0 bases and the J segment 2 bases; nucleotides outside the gene matches: 8. The CDR3 extends over 17 amino acids. In germline, CDR1 is SGDLS, CDR2 YYNGEE. This CDR3 is CASSVAARDRYTDTQYF. The CDR3 DNA sequence: TGTGCCAGCAGCGTAGCCGCCAGGGACAGGTACACAGATACGCAGTATTTT.

This clone was observed once. The V gene is TRBV2, the J gene TRBJ2-5, with 8 bases aligning to TRBD1. In germline, CDR1 is SNHLY, CDR2 FYNNEI. V shed 1 base, J shed 5 bases, and the junction held 12 bases outside the gene matches. CDR3 length equals 17 residues. The CDR3 reads CASSEGLGQGASETQYF. CDR3 nucleotide sequence: TGTGCCAGCAGTGAAGGTTTGGGGCAGGGGGCCAGTGAGACCCAGTACTTC.

This clone was recorded once. The chain has TRBV10-1 and TRBJ2-7; 14 bases line up with TRBD2. With V trimmed by 5 bases and J by 3 bases, 21 bases remained unmatched. Germline-derived CDR1 and CDR2 are WNHNN and SYGVQD (reference sequence). The CDR3 extends over 21 amino acids. CDR3 nucleotides: TGCGCCAGCAGTCGGTTATTGGGGACCTTTGGGACTAGCGGGAGATTCTACGAGCAGTACTTC. It is translated as CASSRLLGTFGTSGRFYEQYF.

V gene TRBV9 combines with J gene TRBJ2-5; D remains ambiguous. CDR1 and CDR2 from the germline V gene are SGDLS and YYNGEE. V gave up 1 base and J gave up 2 bases, with 9 bases separating them. The CDR3 extends over 14 amino acids. The CDR3 here is CASSVMPDQETQYF. The CDR3 DNA sequence: TGTGCCAGCAGCGTAATGCCAGATCAAGAGACCCAGTACTTC.

The J gene is TRBJ2-3, the V gene TRBV6-1; 8 bases match TRBD2. V was pared by 10 bases and J by 1 base, with 7 bases of the junction left unmatched. The CDR3 length is 14 residues. The V gene's germline CDR1 is MNHNS and CDR2 SASEGT. The CDR3 is CAILSGTGTDTQYF. The CDR3 DNA follows: TGTGCCATCCTTAGCGGGACTGGCACAGATACGCAGTATTTT.

This chain uses TRBV5-1 with TRBJ2-1, with TRBD2 identical over 10 bases. The CDR3 has 19 amino acids. Germline CDR1 and CDR2: SGHRS and YFSETQ. V lost 5 bases to trimming and J lost 0 bases; unmatched junction nucleotides: 14. In nucleotides, the CDR3 is TGCGCCAGCAGTGGGCCTCCGCTAGCGGGAGATAGCTCCTACAATGAGCAGTTCTTC. It specifies CASSGPPLAGDSSYNEQFF.

The chain is built from TRBV4-1 and TRBJ2-1; no clear D gene. Germline CDR1 and CDR2: MGHRA and YSYEKL. V was clipped by 5 bases and J by 4 bases, with 12 bases between them. This CDR3 contains 14 residues. DNA for the CDR3: TGCGCCAGCAGCGACCCAGGAATTTACAATGAGCAGTTCTTC. Its protein product is CASSDPGIYNEQFF.

The V and J genes are TRBV11-3 and TRBJ2-2; D is possibly TRBD2 (6 bases). The V end was cut by 3 bases, the J end by 5 bases, with 10 bases between. The CDR3 is made up of 14 amino acids. Germline V gene sequence: CDR1 SGHNT, CDR2 YENEEA. The CDR3: CASSFSGGTGELFF. The DNA of the CDR3 is TGTGCCAGCAGCTTCAGCGGAGGGACCGGGGAGCTGTTTTTT.

V usage is TRBV15 and J usage is TRBJ1-5; D uncertain. This CDR3 comprises 14 residues. Trimming cost V 5 bases and J 2 bases, with 10 bases left between them. The germline CDR1 and CDR2 sequences are LNHNV and YYDKDF (reference sequence). The CDR3 sequence: CATSGRVGNQPQHF. The CDR3 DNA reads TGTGCCACCAGCGGGCGGGTGGGCAATCAGCCCCAGCATTTT.

With regard to this clone: The junction differs from germline at one of its ends, possibly a read error. The rearrangement uses TRBV13 and TRBJ2-7, with D possibly TRBD2 on 7 matching bases. CDR3 size: 13 residues. Germline V gene data show CDR1 as PRHDT and CDR2 as FYEKMQ (reference sequence). In nucleotides, the CDR3 is TGTGCCAGCAGCTCCGGTGGGGGGGCCCCTCCGAGCTTC. Translation gives CASSSGGGAPPSF.

The chain is built from TRBV11-3 and TRBJ2-2, with D maybe TRBD2 (5 bases). Germline V lookup: CDR1 SGHNT, CDR2 YENEEA. Trimming cost V 7 bases and J 4 bases, with 10 bases left between them. The CDR3 has 13 amino acids. The CDR3 here is CASNFGGTGELFF. CDR3 nucleotide sequence: TGTGCCAGCAATTTCGGAGGCACCGGGGAGCTGTTTTTT.

The J gene is TRBJ2-7, the V gene TRBV14, with TRBD2 as a possible D gene (6 bases). CDR3 length: 16 residues. With 1 base removed from V and 5 bases from J, the gap between germline ends came to 18 bases. The V gene's germline CDR1 is SGHDN and CDR2 FVKESK. The CDR3 is CASSQVTGYGGNEQYF. The CDR3 nucleotides are TGTGCCAGCAGCCAAGTTACGGGGTACGGGGGTAACGAGCAGTACTTC.

J is TRBJ1-1 and V is TRBV5-5; 9 nucleotides line up with TRBD1. The V segment lost 0 bases and the J segment 3 bases; nucleotides outside the gene matches: 3. CDR1 SGHKS and CDR2 YYEKEE come from the germline V gene (reference sequence). CDR3 size: 15 residues. CDR3: CASSLGDRADTEAFF. As DNA, the CDR3 is TGTGCCAGCAGCTTGGGGGACAGGGCGGACACTGAAGCTTTCTTT.

The gene calls are TRBV27 and TRBJ2-7, with D possibly being TRBD1 (6 bases). The CDR3 is 12 residues long. The ends were cut back, 8 bases at V and 5 bases at J, with 13 bases in the middle. Germline-derived CDR1 and CDR2 are MNHEY and SMNVEV (reference sequence). CDR3 region: CASQGSTNEQYF. For the CDR3, the DNA is TGTGCCAGCCAGGGGAGCACCAACGAGCAGTACTTC.

The chain has TRBV4-2 and TRBJ2-3, with D uncertain. Per germline, CDR1 LGHNA and CDR2 YNFKEQ. This CDR3 spans 16 amino acids. V lost 1 base to trimming and J lost 0 bases, with 11 bases between them. In nucleotides, the CDR3 is TGTGCCAGCAGCCAAGGAGGTGGAAGAAGCACAGATACGCAGTATTTT. Translation gives CASSQGGGRSTDTQYF.

The V gene is TRBV6-1, the J gene TRBJ2-7, with no clear D. This CDR3 comprises 11 residues. The germline V and J ends were trimmed by 5 bases and 9 bases, with 11 bases remaining between them. Germline values: CDR1 MNHNS, CDR2 SASEGT. CDR3 loop: CASSRALGQYF. CDR3 sequence (DNA): TGTGCCAGCAGTCGTGCTCTCGGGCAGTACTTC.

The chain employs TRBV19 and TRBJ1-1, with D possibly being TRBD1 (6 bases). The CDR3 runs to 14 residues. Germline loops: CDR1 LNHDA, CDR2 SQIVND (reference sequence). V lost 6 bases and J 4 bases, leaving 15 bases between the germline ends. CDR3 DNA sequence: TGTGCCAGTAGCTCGAACACAGGGTTCACTGAAGCTTTCTTT. It encodes CASSSNTGFTEAFF.